The 9 T cell receptor beta chains below come from one sample, sequenced in a study of T cells after yellow fever vaccination. TCRdb re-analysed the 5' RACE reads in MiXCR, keeping a single row per CDR3 protein. The table records around 60,000 distinct CDR3 sequences, approximately 5.7% of them present only once. Sequencing used PBMCs, either bulk or a sorted T-cell subset (CD4+, CD8+, memory, or dextramer-sorted; not recorded which), obtained on the day of the yellow fever booster vaccination. These receptors were taken from a man younger than 35 who received the YFV17D yellow fever vaccine.

This clonotype was seen a few times. The genes are TRBV7-2 and TRBJ2-5; possible D gene TRBD2, 5 bases. The CDR3 has 14 residues. CDR1 SGHTA and CDR2 FQGNSA come from the germline V gene. Trimming took off 1 base at V and 2 bases at J, with 8 bases between the two ends. The CDR3 DNA reads TGTGCCAGCAGCTTAGTCCCGGGACAAGAGACCCAGTACTTC. Its protein product is CASSLVPGQETQYF.

The V call is TRBV29-1, the J call TRBJ2-3, with TRBD1 as a possible D gene (6 bases). The CDR3 loop spans 17 amino acids. Germline V gene data show CDR1 as SQVTM and CDR2 as ANQGSEA. Trimming removed 7 bases at V and 4 bases at J, with 27 bases between. CDR3 nucleotides: TGCAGCGCCACGGGCAGGGACAACCCTTACGTATCAGATACGCAGTATTTT. Translation: CSATGRDNPYVSDTQYF.

This clonotype was counted ten times or more. In DNA form, the CDR3 reads TGCAGCGTTGAAGATCTCAGCAATGAGCAGTTCTTC. This codes for CSVEDLSNEQFF. The genes are TRBV29-1 and TRBJ2-1; the D is unclear. V lost 0 bases and J 6 bases, leaving 6 bases between the germline ends. The CDR3 extends over 12 amino acids. Germline values: CDR1 SQVTM, CDR2 ANQGSEA.

This clonotype qualifies as large. The rearrangement joins TRBV7-6 to TRBJ2-3; TRBD1 aligns across 10 bases. The CDR3 length is 16 residues. Trimming removed 1 base from V and 4 bases from J; junction bases left unmatched: 5. CDR1 is SGHVS and CDR2 is FNYEAQ in the germline V gene. The CDR3 loop reads CASSLEGDRGSDTQYF. The CDR3 DNA reads as TGTGCCAGCAGCTTAGAAGGGGACAGGGGTTCAGATACGCAGTATTTT.

This clonotype was picked up a small number of times. J is TRBJ2-6 and V is TRBV7-9; D perhaps matches TRBD2 (6 bases). The CDR3 is 18 residues long. Germline CDR1 is SEHNR and CDR2 is FQNEAQ (reference sequence). The V end lost 5 bases, the J end lost 4 bases, and 21 bases lay between the germline ends. The CDR3 DNA reads TGTGCCAGCAGCCGAAGACTACGGGGCGCGGGAGGGGCCAACGTCCTGACTTTC. This codes for CASSRRLRGAGGANVLTF. The full variable domain, completed using reference TRBV7-9 and TRBJ2-6, is DTGVSQNPRHKITKRGQNVTFRCDPISEHNRLYWYRQTLGQGPEFLTYFQNEAQLEKSRLLSDRFSAERPKGSFSTLEIQRTEQGDSAMYLCASSRRLRGAGGANVLTFGAGSRLTVL.

This clonotype was seen more than once but under ten times. The chain uses TRBV11-2 and TRBJ2-2; 8 bases fit TRBD2. The V gene's germline CDR1 is SGHAT and CDR2 FQNNGV. The V gene end was trimmed by 5 bases and the J gene end by 6 bases; junction bases not matched to a gene: 5. CDR3 length: 14 residues. The CDR3 DNA reads TGTGCCAGCAGCCCGCGGGGGGCCCCCGGGGAGCTGTTTTTT. Protein product: CASSPRGAPGELFF. The full variable domain, its missing parts supplied by reference TRBV11-2 and TRBJ2-2, is EAGVAQSPRYKIIEKRQSVAFWCNPISGHATLYWYQQILGQGPKLLIQFQNNGVVDDSQLPKDRFSAERLKGVDSTLKIQPAKLEDSAVYLCASSPRGAPGELFFGEGSRLTVL.

The rearrangement uses TRBV7-2 and TRBJ2-7, with a tentative D call TRBD2 (5 bases). Germline CDR1 is SGHTA and CDR2 is FQGNSA. The ends were cut back, 6 bases at V and 5 bases at J, with 17 bases in the middle. The CDR3 is 14 amino acids. In DNA, the CDR3 is TGTGCCAGCAGACCCGGAGGACCCGGCAACGAGCAGTACTTC. Translated, it gives CASRPGGPGNEQYF.

On this clonotype itself: This clone may be a read error of a much larger clone one base away. V gene TRBV4-1 combines with J gene TRBJ2-5; unclear D gene. The CDR3 consists of 13 residues. Looked up from germline, CDR1 is MGHRA and CDR2 is YSYEKL. The CDR3 is CASSPPVLETLYF. CDR3 bases: TGCGCCAGCAGCCCCCCGGTTCTGGAGACCCTGTACTTC.

This clonotype was picked up a small number of times. No DNA is shown, since the ends of the CDR3 on it are uncertain; the CDR3 is the one TCRdb lists. The chain carries TRBV18 and TRBJ2-7; the table assigns TRBD1, which was not confirmed against the DNA. From its first to its last residue, the CDR3 has 14 amino acids. CDR1 and CDR2 from the germline V gene are KGHSH and LQKENI. The CDR3 sequence: CASSPRFGTGAWYV.